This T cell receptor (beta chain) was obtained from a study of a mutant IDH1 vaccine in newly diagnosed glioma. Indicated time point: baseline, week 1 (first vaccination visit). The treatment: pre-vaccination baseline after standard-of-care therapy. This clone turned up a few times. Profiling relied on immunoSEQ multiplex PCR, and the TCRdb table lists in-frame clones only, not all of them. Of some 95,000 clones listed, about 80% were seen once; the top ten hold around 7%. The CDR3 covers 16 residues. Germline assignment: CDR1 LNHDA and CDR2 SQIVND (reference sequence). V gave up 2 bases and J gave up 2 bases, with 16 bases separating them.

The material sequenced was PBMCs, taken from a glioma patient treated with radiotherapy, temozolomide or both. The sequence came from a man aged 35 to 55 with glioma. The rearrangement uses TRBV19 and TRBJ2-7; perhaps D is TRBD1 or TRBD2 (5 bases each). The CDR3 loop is CASSIKRGWKTYEQYF. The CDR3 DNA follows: TGTGCCAGTAGTATAAAACGGGGCTGGAAAACCTACGAGCAGTACTTC.